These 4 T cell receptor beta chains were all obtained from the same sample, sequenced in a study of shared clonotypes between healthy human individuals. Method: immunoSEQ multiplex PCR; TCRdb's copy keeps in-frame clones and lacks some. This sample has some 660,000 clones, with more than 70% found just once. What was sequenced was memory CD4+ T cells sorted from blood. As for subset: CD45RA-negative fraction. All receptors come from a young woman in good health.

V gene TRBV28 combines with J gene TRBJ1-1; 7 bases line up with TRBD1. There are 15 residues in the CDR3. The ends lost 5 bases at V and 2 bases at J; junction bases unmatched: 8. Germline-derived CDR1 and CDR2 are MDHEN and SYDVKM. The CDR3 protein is CASSTSRGGNTEAFF. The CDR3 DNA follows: TGTGCCAGCAGTACATCCAGGGGGGGAAACACTGAAGCTTTCTTT.

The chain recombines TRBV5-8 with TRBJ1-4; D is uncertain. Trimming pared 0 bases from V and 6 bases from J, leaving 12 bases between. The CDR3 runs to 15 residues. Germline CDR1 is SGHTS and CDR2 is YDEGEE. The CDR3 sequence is CASSLVGTGDEKLFF. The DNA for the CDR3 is TGTGCCAGCAGCTTGGTGGGCACCGGGGATGAAAAACTGTTTTTT. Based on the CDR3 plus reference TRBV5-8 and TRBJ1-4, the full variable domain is EAGVTQSPTHLIKTRGQQATLRCSPISGHTSVYWYQQALGLGLQFLLWYDEGEERNRGNFPPRFSGRQFPNYSSELNVNALELEDSALYLCASSLVGTGDEKLFFGSGTQLSVL.

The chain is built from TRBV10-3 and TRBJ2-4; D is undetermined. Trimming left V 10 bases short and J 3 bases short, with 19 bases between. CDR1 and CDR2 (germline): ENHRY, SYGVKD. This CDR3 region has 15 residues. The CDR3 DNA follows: TGTGCCACGGAATCGGACCTACCTGGCAAAAACATTCAGTACTTC. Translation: CATESDLPGKNIQYF.

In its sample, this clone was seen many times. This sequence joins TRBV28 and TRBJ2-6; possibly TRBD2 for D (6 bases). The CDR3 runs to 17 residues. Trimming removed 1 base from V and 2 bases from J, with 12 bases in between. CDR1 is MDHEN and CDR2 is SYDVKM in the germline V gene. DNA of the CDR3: TGTGCCAGCAGTTTATCGGGGGTTTTCCCTGGGGCCAACGTCCTGACTTTC. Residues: CASSLSGVFPGANVLTF. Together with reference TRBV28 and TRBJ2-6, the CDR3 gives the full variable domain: DVKVTQSSRYLVKRTGEKVFLECVQDMDHENMFWYRQDPGLGLRLIYFSYDVKMKEKGDIPEGYSVSREKKERFSLILESASTNQTSMYLCASSLSGVFPGANVLTFGAGSRLTVL.